The sequence of this T cell receptor (beta chain) was determined in a study of blood T cells in healthy people across ages. V was pared by 7 bases and J by 13 bases, with 11 bases between. Germline CDR1 and CDR2: LGHNA and YNFKEQ. The CDR3 contains 10 residues. Sample donors were healthy Caucasian individuals that came from Russia, aged about 6 to 95. This clonotype was observed a few times. For the second PCR, which ran for 7 to 11 cycles, a sample-barcoded 5' primer and a J-beta primer mix were used. TCRdb independently ran MiXCR on the 5' RACE reads; one entry per CDR3 protein. The sample carries roughly 2 million distinct CDR3 sequences, around 50% recorded once.

Sequences were obtained from blood. The clonotype originates from a woman in her 40s in good health. V and J are TRBV4-2 and TRBJ2-4; no clear D gene. The CDR3 reads CASTLVEQYF. DNA for the CDR3: TGTGCCAGCACCTTGGTTGAGCAGTACTTC.